The 18 T cell receptor beta chains in this list originate from one sample, sequenced in a study of T cells in Graves' hyperthyroidism and ophthalmopathy. The TCR beta CDR3 regions underwent amplification using RNA transcripts as the source. The TCR CDR3 first-round RT-PCR relied on the HTBI primer set. One entry per CDR3 protein, called by TCRdb with MiXCR from the multiplex PCR reads. The top ten hold 40% of the sample, which has approximately 380,000 distinct CDR3 sequences, under 20% seen once. The sample consisted of blood. These receptors all come from a man younger than 35 with Graves' ophthalmopathy.

At least ten counts were recorded for this clonotype. The V gene is TRBV7-9, the J gene TRBJ1-3, with unresolved D. The V gene lost 1 base and the J gene lost 2 bases, with 6 bases spanning the gap. Germline V gene data show CDR1 as SEHNR and CDR2 as FQNEAQ (reference sequence). The CDR3 totals 14 residues. The CDR3, as DNA: TGTGCCAGCAGCTTAGAGGCGCCTGGAAACACCATATATTTT. This encodes CASSLEAPGNTIYF.

The V and J genes are TRBV6-6 and TRBJ1-6; D ambiguous. CDR1 is MNHNY, CDR2 SVGAGI, per germline (reference sequence). The ends were cut back, 0 bases at V and 9 bases at J, with 9 bases in the middle. CDR3 length equals 14 residues. For the CDR3, the DNA is TGTGCCAGCAGTTACTCAAGTGGCGGTTCACCCCTCCACTTT. This gives the protein CASSYSSGGSPLHF.

This clonotype was seen ten or more times. V is TRBV24-1 and J is TRBJ2-1, with TRBD2 matching 12 bases. This CDR3 has 16 amino acids. Germline lookup yields CDR1 KGHDR and CDR2 SFDVKD. V trimming: 3 bases; J trimming: 6 bases; junction bases outside the gene matches: 5. As DNA, the CDR3 is TGTGCCACCAGTGATCGGACTAGCGGGGCAAGCAATGAGCAGTTCTTC. Translated: CATSDRTSGASNEQFF.

This clonotype appeared a few times. The gene calls are TRBV12-3 or TRBV12-4 and TRBJ2-5; D unresolved. V lost 3 bases and J lost 5, with 19 bases in between. The CDR3 totals 16 residues. The CDR3 nucleotides are TGTGCCAGCAGTTTTAATTACGGGCGTAGAGACGAGACCCAGTACTTC. This sequence encodes CASSFNYGRRDETQYF.

The V and J genes are TRBV7-3 and TRBJ2-6; 8 nucleotides line up with TRBD2. The V gene end was trimmed by 4 bases and the J gene end by 2 bases; junction bases not matched to a gene: 4. The germline CDR1 and CDR2 sequences are SGHTA and FQGTGA. This CDR3 has 16 residues. The CDR3 DNA is TGTGCCAGCAGCTCTCTCGGGGGGGCTGGGGCCAACGTCCTGACTTTC. Translating it yields CASSSLGGAGANVLTF.

This clonotype appeared many times. The rearrangement joins TRBV7-8 to TRBJ1-1, with D uncertain. The germline CDR1 and CDR2 sequences are SGHVS and FQNEAQ. Trimming shortened V by 4 bases and J by 4 bases, and 16 bases separated the two germline ends. This CDR3 contains 15 residues. The CDR3 DNA is TGTGCCAGCAGCTCCACGCAGGTCCTCGGCACTGAAGCTTTCTTT. This translates into CASSSTQVLGTEAFF.

The chain links TRBV7-9 to TRBJ1-4; D may be TRBD1 (5 bases). Germline-derived CDR1 and CDR2 are SEHNR and FQNEAQ (reference sequence). V shed 2 bases and J shed 3 bases, with 19 bases lying between them. The CDR3 runs to 18 residues. The CDR3 sequence is CASSLIPGGGDANEKLFF. The CDR3 DNA reads TGTGCCAGCAGCTTAATTCCGGGTGGAGGGGACGCTAATGAAAAACTGTTTTTT.

The sample holds a few counts of this clonotype. V usage is TRBV11-2 and J usage is TRBJ1-5, with TRBD1 matching 10 bases. This CDR3 contains 16 residues. Looked up from germline, CDR1 is SGHAT and CDR2 is FQNNGV. V trimming: 1 base; J trimming: 5 bases; junction bases outside the gene matches: 5. This CDR3 is CASSLGTGTGDQPQHF. The CDR3 DNA sequence: TGTGCCAGCAGCTTAGGCACCGGGACAGGGGATCAGCCCCAGCATTTT.

The chain couples TRBV5-6 to TRBJ2-1; no clear D gene. V lost 3 bases to trimming and J lost 6 bases, with 13 bases between them. Germline V gene data show CDR1 as SGHDT and CDR2 as YYEEEE. This CDR3 spans 14 amino acids. The CDR3 loop reads CASSSILGSNEQFF. The CDR3, as DNA: TGTGCCAGCAGCTCAATCCTGGGAAGCAATGAGCAGTTCTTC.

This clonotype was seen many times. V usage is TRBV18 and J usage is TRBJ2-7, with D perhaps matching TRBD1 (7 bases). The length of the CDR3 is 14 residues. In germline, CDR1 is KGHSH, CDR2 LQKENI. Trimming took off 8 bases at V and 4 bases at J, with 18 bases between the two ends. The CDR3 region is CASSPGGGGYEQYF. For the CDR3, the DNA is TGTGCCAGCAGCCCCGGAGGGGGCGGGTACGAGCAGTACTTC.

This clonotype was seen repeatedly, ten times or more. V gene TRBV3-1 combines with J gene TRBJ2-2, with no clear D. The CDR3 runs 17 residues. V shed 1 base and J shed 5 bases, with 17 bases lying between them. Germline assignment: CDR1 LGHDT and CDR2 YNNKEL (reference sequence). CDR3 in amino acids: CASSQGGSRLGTGELFF. As DNA, the CDR3 is TGTGCCAGCAGCCAAGGAGGTTCTAGGTTGGGGACCGGGGAGCTGTTTTTT.

The table lists this clonotype with many counts. V usage is TRBV28 and J usage is TRBJ1-2; no clear D. The CDR3 contains 15 residues. Germline CDR1 and CDR2: MDHEN and SYDVKM. V was clipped by 5 bases and J by 3 bases, with 16 bases between them. CDR3 protein: CASSVLRTDDYGYTF. The CDR3, as DNA: TGTGCCAGCAGTGTGCTGAGGACTGACGACTATGGCTACACCTTC.

The sample holds many counts of this clonotype. The CDR3 bases are TGTGCCAGCTCACGCTCGGACAGCTACCAAGAGACCCAGTACTTC. Its protein is CASSRSDSYQETQYF. This chain links TRBV18 with TRBJ2-5, with a possible D match to TRBD1 (6 bases). The ends were cut back, 4 bases at V and 0 bases at J, with 12 bases in the middle. The CDR3 length is 15 residues. CDR1 and CDR2 from the germline V gene are KGHSH and LQKENI.

This clonotype occurred a few times. The J gene is TRBJ2-2, the V gene TRBV3-1; D ambiguous. The ends were cut back, 0 bases at V and 0 bases at J, with 5 bases in the middle. Per germline, CDR1 LGHDT and CDR2 YNNKEL (reference sequence). The CDR3 length is 15 residues. This CDR3 reads CASSQDRANTGELFF. The CDR3 DNA reads as TGTGCCAGCAGCCAAGATCGAGCGAACACCGGGGAGCTGTTTTTT.

The chain is built from TRBV6-5 and TRBJ1-4; D may be TRBD1 (5 bases). This CDR3 region has 14 residues. V was shortened by 3 bases and J by 8 bases, with 13 bases between the two germline ends. Per the germline V gene, CDR1 is MNHEY and CDR2 is SVGAGI. The CDR3 region is CASSYGGGDEKLFF. CDR3 nucleotide sequence: TGTGCCAGCAGTTATGGAGGAGGGGACGAAAAACTGTTTTTT.

This clonotype was seen at least ten times. The CDR3 protein is CASSLPSTEQEQSYNEQFF. Written as DNA, the CDR3 is TGTGCCAGCAGCTTGCCCTCGACAGAACAGGAACAATCCTACAATGAGCAGTTCTTC. The rearrangement links TRBV11-2 to TRBJ2-1; maybe TRBD1 (5 bases). There are 19 residues in the CDR3. Trimming pared 3 bases from V and 1 base from J, leaving 22 bases between. In germline, CDR1 is SGHAT, CDR2 FQNNGV.

This clonotype has a count of ten or more. The V call is TRBV28, the J call TRBJ1-1; D unclear. With 5 bases removed from V and 0 bases from J, the gap between germline ends came to 13 bases. The germline V gene has CDR1 MDHEN and CDR2 SYDVKM. The CDR3 runs 15 residues. For the CDR3, the DNA is TGTGCCAGCAGTCCCCCCCGGAGTATGAACACTGAAGCTTTCTTT. Its protein is CASSPPRSMNTEAFF.

This clonotype was recorded at least ten times. The rearrangement links TRBV12-3 or TRBV12-4 to TRBJ2-5; perhaps TRBD2 as D (6 bases). V gave up 4 bases and J gave up 7 bases, with 10 bases separating them. The CDR3 extends over 12 amino acids. The CDR3 is CASSSGAGTQYF. The CDR3, as DNA: TGTGCCAGCAGTTCGGGAGCCGGGACCCAGTACTTC.